The 20 T cell receptor beta chains below come from one sample, sequenced in a study of T cells after posttransplantation cyclophosphamide listed by TCRdb under 2016. Library method: the immunoSEQ multiplex PCR assay. The immuneACCESS repertoire file appears here via TCRdb, limited to in-frame rearrangements. These files lack a portion of the clones; in checked studies, under half of the deficit traces to unresolved V genes, and the cause of the others is not known. This sample holds 66,000 or so clones; about 93% were observed only once. The top ten hold approximately 2.7% of the sample. Sequencing input: PBMCs. The receptors were gathered from a woman in her twenties or thirties in good health and a related stem cell transplant donor.

As regards this clone: A junction boundary mismatches the germline segment, possibly from a read error. This CDR3 is also generated by other DNA sequences in the sample. V is TRBV7-8 and J is TRBJ2-6; D may be TRBD1 (6 bases). The germline gives CDR1 SGHVS, CDR2 FQNEAQ. The CDR3 runs 18 residues. DNA of the CDR3: TGTGCTAGCAGTCATAACAGGGTTCTGACCTCTGGGTCCAACGTCCTGACTTTC. It translates to CASSHNRVLTSGSNVLTF.

The chain combines TRBV18 with TRBJ2-7; 9 nucleotides line up with TRBD1. Germline-derived CDR1 and CDR2 are KGHSH and LQKENI. CDR3 length: 15 amino acids. Trimming took 3 bases from V and 5 from J; bases not matched to a gene: 8. The CDR3 region is CASSPPGQGGHEQYF. CDR3 DNA: TGTGCCAGCTCACCTCCGGGACAGGGTGGCCACGAGCAGTACTTC.

This rearrangement joins TRBV28 to TRBJ1-6, with D maybe TRBD1 (5 bases). The germline V gene encodes CDR1 MDHEN and CDR2 SYDVKM. This CDR3 contains 17 residues. V was shortened by 3 bases and J by 8 bases, with 20 bases between the two germline ends. CDR3 DNA sequence: TGTGCCAGCAGTTTGTGGGGGGTAGGCCAAAGGGATTCACCCCTCCACTTT. It yields the protein CASSLWGVGQRDSPLHF.

The chain recombines TRBV4-3 with TRBJ1-1; 10 bases fit TRBD1. Germline CDR1 is LGHNA and CDR2 is YSLEER. The J segment lost 7 bases and the V segment lost 0 bases, leaving 5 bases of the junction unmatched. The CDR3 length is 15 residues. Here the CDR3 reads CASSQDWTGGIEAFF. The DNA of the CDR3 is TGCGCCAGCAGCCAAGACTGGACAGGGGGTATTGAAGCTTTCTTT.

The chain uses TRBV18 and TRBJ2-1, with TRBD2 matching 8 bases. CDR1 and CDR2 (germline): KGHSH, LQKENI. V trimming: 1 base; J trimming: 5 bases; junction bases outside the gene matches: 10. The CDR3 extends over 17 amino acids. CDR3: CASSPLRAGAKHNEQFF. The CDR3, as DNA: TGTGCCAGCTCACCACTCCGAGCGGGGGCCAAACACAATGAGCAGTTCTTC.

V is TRBV6-1 and J is TRBJ1-2; a weak D match, TRBD1 (5 bases). This CDR3 is 15 amino acids long. V gave up 1 base and J gave up 1 base, with 10 bases separating them. Per the germline V gene, CDR1 is MNHNS and CDR2 is SASEGT. The chain's CDR3 is CASSEGQRINYGYTF. CDR3 coding DNA: TGTGCCAGCAGTGAAGGACAGAGGATTAACTATGGCTACACCTTC.

The V and J genes are TRBV11-2 and TRBJ2-5; tentative D call: TRBD1 (5 bases). The DNA matches TRBJ2-7 better at its end, which makes the J call doubtful. CDR1 is SGHAT, CDR2 FQNNGV, per germline. The CDR3 totals 14 residues. Here the CDR3 DNA reads TGTGCCAGCAGCTTAGAAGACAGCTCCTACGAGCAGTACTTC. This codes for CASSLEDSSYEQYF.

The chain employs TRBV19 and TRBJ2-5, with TRBD2 identical over 14 bases. This CDR3 is built from 16 residues. CDR1 is LNHDA and CDR2 is SQIVND in the germline V gene (reference sequence). J lost 4 bases, V lost 5 bases, and 6 bases had no gene match. The DNA of the CDR3 is TGTGCCAGTAGTCCGCGACTAGCGGGGGGGGTAGAGACCCAGTACTTC. Translated, it gives CASSPRLAGGVETQYF.

Concerning this clone: The identical CDR3 is also encoded by other nucleotide sequences in the sample. J is TRBJ1-2 and V is TRBV28; a weak D match, TRBD1 (5 bases). The CDR3 extends over 13 amino acids. Per the germline V gene, CDR1 is MDHEN and CDR2 is SYDVKM. V dropped 2 bases and J dropped 2 bases, with 6 bases sitting between them. The CDR3 coding sequence is TGTGCCAGCAGTTTAGGGGGGAACTATGGCTACACCTTC. It specifies CASSLGGNYGYTF.

CDR3 DNA: TGTGCCAGCAGTCAGCGACAGCCCGATAATTCACCCCTCCACTTT. Protein sequence: CASSQRQPDNSPLHF. The J gene is TRBJ1-6, the V gene TRBV6-5; TRBD1 might be the D (5 bases). The length of the CDR3 is 15 residues. Germline assignment: CDR1 MNHEY and CDR2 SVGAGI. Trimming stripped 5 bases from V and 5 bases from J, with 13 bases between.

The chain carries TRBV9 and TRBJ1-5; D gene uncertain. This CDR3 is built from 16 residues. The V gene's germline CDR1 is SGDLS and CDR2 YYNGEE. V gave up 3 bases and J gave up 0 bases, with 13 bases separating them. The CDR3 loop is CASSASDSDSNQPQHF. CDR3 nucleotides: TGTGCCAGCAGCGCGTCCGATTCGGATAGCAATCAGCCCCAGCATTTT.

The CDR3 loop is CASSYRDSHGYTF. CDR3 in DNA: TGTGCCAGCAGTTACAGGGACAGTCATGGCTACACCTTC. The V gene is TRBV6-6, the J gene TRBJ1-2, with 7 bases identical to TRBD1. The CDR3 runs to 13 residues. V lost 2 bases to trimming and J lost 6 bases; unmatched junction nucleotides: 3. CDR1 is MNHNY, CDR2 SVGAGI, per germline (reference sequence).

This CDR3 is CASSDRTGLNTEAFF. The CDR3 bases are TGTGCCAGCAGCGACCGGACAGGTCTGAACACTGAAGCTTTCTTT. The rearrangement uses TRBV7-2 and TRBJ1-1, with 7 bases aligning to TRBD1. The CDR3 loop spans 15 amino acids. Germline lookup yields CDR1 SGHTA and CDR2 FQGNSA. Unmatched junction bases numbered 6, after V lost 5 bases and J lost 0 bases.

J is TRBJ2-1 and V is TRBV27; D may be TRBD1 (6 bases). The V gene lost 5 bases and the J gene lost 2 bases, with 16 bases spanning the gap. The V gene's germline CDR1 is MNHEY and CDR2 SMNVEV (reference sequence). This CDR3 comprises 16 residues. For the CDR3, the DNA is TGTGCCAGCAGTCCTCTCTCGGGACACCCCTACAATGAGCAGTTCTTC. Its translation: CASSPLSGHPYNEQFF.

The chain uses TRBV11-2 and TRBJ2-3; no clear D gene. V was cut by 5 bases and J by 1 base, with 7 bases left in between. Germline values: CDR1 SGHAT, CDR2 FQNNGV. The CDR3 consists of 13 residues. The DNA of the CDR3 is TGTGCCAGCAGCCTCCTTGGCACAGATACGCAGTATTTT. Its protein product is CASSLLGTDTQYF. The whole variable domain, filled in from reference TRBV11-2 and TRBJ2-3, reads EAGVAQSPRYKIIEKRQSVAFWCNPISGHATLYWYQQILGQGPKLLIQFQNNGVVDDSQLPKDRFSAERLKGVDSTLKIQPAKLEDSAVYLCASSLLGTDTQYFGPGTRLTVL.

On this clone itself: Germline and junction disagree at one end, which may indicate a read error. The chain carries TRBV5-1 and TRBJ2-7, with 8 bases matching TRBD2. The CDR3 spans 14 residues. Germline-derived CDR1 and CDR2 are SGHRS and YFSETQ. CDR3 loop: CASSLAGGSYEQYF. In nucleotides, the CDR3 is TGCGCCAGCAGTTTGGCGGGGGGATCCTACGAGCAGTACTTC.

This chain uses TRBV5-1 with TRBJ1-4, with D possibly matching TRBD1 (6 bases). The CDR3 contains 15 residues. The V and J ends lost 0 bases and 5 bases respectively, with 11 bases between them. The germline V gene encodes CDR1 SGHRS and CDR2 YFSETQ. The CDR3 region has the DNA TGCGCCAGCAGCTTGGCAGGGGCGCCGAATGAAAAACTGTTTTTT. Amino acid sequence: CASSLAGAPNEKLFF.

J is TRBJ1-4 and V is TRBV5-4; TRBD1 aligns across 8 bases. The germline V gene encodes CDR1 SGHNT and CDR2 YYREEE (reference sequence). J was trimmed by 13 bases and V by 0 bases; bases with no gene match: 2. The CDR3 covers 12 residues. The CDR3 loop is CASSLDGTGLFF. As DNA, the CDR3 is TGTGCCAGCAGCTTGGATGGGACAGGACTGTTTTTT. The variable domain in full, with the rest retrieved from reference TRBV5-4 and TRBJ1-4, is ETGVTQSPTHLIKTRGQQVTLRCSSQSGHNTVSWYQQALGQGPQFIFQYYREEENGRGNFPPRFSGLQFPNYSSELNVNALELDDSALYLCASSLDGTGLFFGSGTQLSVL.

The rearrangement uses TRBV4-3 and TRBJ2-7; the match to TRBD1 covers 8 bases. The CDR3 sequence is 14 residues long. Germline-derived CDR1 and CDR2 are LGHNA and YSLEER. With V trimmed by 4 bases and J by 2 bases, 4 bases remained unmatched. The chain's CDR3 is CASSPWTGPYEQYF. The CDR3 DNA is TGCGCCAGCAGCCCATGGACAGGGCCCTACGAGCAGTACTTC.

The rearrangement uses TRBV5-4 and TRBJ2-7; D is possibly TRBD2 (6 bases). The CDR3 extends over 15 amino acids. With 0 bases removed from V and 6 bases from J, the gap between germline ends came to 16 bases. Germline V gene lookup returns CDR1 SGHNT and CDR2 YYREEE (reference sequence). CDR3: CASSLGRTTPFEQYF. The CDR3, as DNA: TGTGCCAGCAGCTTGGGCAGGACTACTCCCTTCGAGCAGTACTTC.